Listed below are T cell receptor beta chains from one sample, sequenced in a study of glioma-infiltrating T cells. TCRdb reprocessed the multiplex PCR reads via MiXCR and lists one record per CDR3 protein. The repertoire consists of approximately 400,000 distinct CDR3 sequences, with 41% occurring once and the leading ten covering about 12%. The specimen was glioma tissue, nonneoplastic brain tissue, or PBMCs (not recorded which). The receptors were gathered from a human donor with low-grade glioma or glioblastoma, undergoing nonglioma brain surgery, or in good health (not recorded which). Both conserved end residues are part of each CDR3. The order of the fields is clone size, D gene, V gene, J gene, CDR3 protein, CDR3 DNA. D genes are given only for firm matches. Clone size is stated in some rows and not others, as once, few, many or a class when expanded.

clone_size: many; d_call: NA; v_call: TRBV27; j_call: TRBJ1-1; cdr3_aa: CASSLHRGITEAFF; cdr3_nt: TGTGCCAGCAGTTTGCATAGGGGGATCACTGAAGCTTTCTTT
clone_size: NA; d_call: NA; v_call: TRBV27; j_call: TRBJ2-7; cdr3_aa: CASSLGRMWEQYF; cdr3_nt: TGTGCCAGCAGTTTAGGGCGAATGTGGGAGCAGTACTTC
clone_size: few; d_call: NA; v_call: TRBV5-8; j_call: TRBJ1-2; cdr3_aa: CASSLGNPNYGYTF; cdr3_nt: TGTGCCAGCAGCTTGGGGAATCCGAACTATGGCTACACCTTC
clone_size: NA; d_call: NA; v_call: TRBV30; j_call: TRBJ1-5; cdr3_aa: CAWSLGTEDQPQHF; cdr3_nt: TGTGCCTGGAGTCTGGGGACCGAAGATCAGCCCCAGCATTTT
clone_size: NA; d_call: TRBD1; v_call: TRBV2; j_call: TRBJ2-5; cdr3_aa: CASSPGTGKQETQYF; cdr3_nt: TGTGCCAGCAGCCCCGGGACAGGGAAGCAAGAGACCCAGTACTTC
clone_size: NA; d_call: NA; v_call: TRBV10-3; j_call: TRBJ1-3; cdr3_aa: CASSPTPSSGNTIYF; cdr3_nt: TGTGCCAGCAGTCCGACACCTAGCTCTGGAAACACCATATATTTT
clone_size: many; d_call: NA; v_call: TRBV28; j_call: TRBJ2-7; cdr3_aa: CASSGGDSSYEQYF; cdr3_nt: TGTGCCAGCAGCGGCGGGGACAGCTCCTACGAGCAGTACTTC
clone_size: few; d_call: TRBD2; v_call: TRBV6-6; j_call: TRBJ2-7; cdr3_aa: CASRLGGPPGGEQYF; cdr3_nt: TGTGCCAGCAGGCTGGGAGGGCCACCCGGAGGCGAGCAGTACTTC
clone_size: NA; d_call: TRBD2; v_call: TRBV5-1; j_call: TRBJ2-1; cdr3_aa: CASSKGTTDLYNEQFF; cdr3_nt: TGCGCCAGCAGCAAGGGGACTACAGATCTATACAATGAGCAGTTCTTC
clone_size: NA; d_call: TRBD1; v_call: TRBV20-1; j_call: TRBJ1-5; cdr3_aa: CSAPDRGQPQHF; cdr3_nt: TGCAGTGCACCGGACAGGGGTCAGCCCCAGCATTTT
clone_size: NA; d_call: NA; v_call: TRBV4-3; j_call: TRBJ1-2; cdr3_aa: CASSQDWQGYGYTF; cdr3_nt: TGCGCCAGCAGCCAAGATTGGCAGGGCTATGGCTACACCTTC
clone_size: many; d_call: NA; v_call: TRBV27; j_call: TRBJ2-7; cdr3_aa: CASSLSVGPDEQYF; cdr3_nt: TGTGCCAGCAGTTTATCGGTAGGACCCGACGAGCAGTACTTC
clone_size: once; d_call: NA; v_call: TRBV29-1; j_call: TRBJ2-5; cdr3_aa: CSAEIFQETQYF; cdr3_nt: TGCAGCGCCGAAATTTTCCAAGAGACCCAGTACTTC
clone_size: NA; d_call: TRBD1; v_call: TRBV6-1; j_call: TRBJ2-7; cdr3_aa: CASSTGTGSYNEQYF; cdr3_nt: TGTGCCAGCAGCACCGGGACAGGCTCCTACAATGAGCAGTACTTC
clone_size: few; d_call: NA; v_call: TRBV20-1; j_call: TRBJ2-3; cdr3_aa: CSARDQSGSGDTQYF; cdr3_nt: TGCAGTGCTAGAGATCAGAGCGGTTCAGGAGATACGCAGTATTTT
clone_size: NA; d_call: NA; v_call: TRBV7-6; j_call: TRBJ1-2; cdr3_aa: CASSIGQFYGYTF; cdr3_nt: TGTGCCAGCAGCATTGGACAGTTCTATGGCTACACCTTC
clone_size: many; d_call: NA; v_call: TRBV7-2; j_call: TRBJ2-7; cdr3_aa: CASSLIGTTENEQYF; cdr3_nt: TGTGCCAGCAGCCTGATCGGGACGACCGAGAACGAGCAGTACTTC
clone_size: few; d_call: NA; v_call: TRBV29-1; j_call: TRBJ1-2; cdr3_aa: CSVEGQLYGYTF; cdr3_nt: TGCAGCGTTGAAGGGCAGCTCTATGGCTACACCTTC
clone_size: few; d_call: NA; v_call: TRBV28; j_call: TRBJ1-2; cdr3_aa: CASSSHPGTPSNYGYTF; cdr3_nt: TGTGCCAGCAGTTCACACCCCGGGACACCATCTAACTATGGCTACACCTTC
clone_size: NA; d_call: NA; v_call: TRBV3-1; j_call: TRBJ2-1; cdr3_aa: CASGGTSYNEQFF; cdr3_nt: TGTGCCAGCGGCGGGACCTCCTACAATGAGCAGTTCTTC
clone_size: few; d_call: NA; v_call: TRBV6-2/TRBV6-3; j_call: TRBJ2-1; cdr3_aa: CASKDLRNEQFF; cdr3_nt: TGTGCCAGCAAAGACCTTAGGAATGAGCAGTTCTTC
clone_size: many; d_call: TRBD1; v_call: TRBV6-1; j_call: TRBJ2-7; cdr3_aa: CASSEWGTAYEQYF; cdr3_nt: TGTGCCAGCAGTGAATGGGGGACAGCATACGAGCAGTACTTC
clone_size: NA; d_call: NA; v_call: TRBV2; j_call: TRBJ2-3; cdr3_aa: CASGRDTQYF; cdr3_nt: TGTGCCAGCGGACGAGATACGCAGTATTTT
clone_size: few; d_call: TRBD1; v_call: TRBV4-3; j_call: TRBJ1-1; cdr3_aa: CASSQPDRSAEASF; cdr3_nt: TGCGCCAGCAGCCAACCGGACAGGTCTGCTGAAGCTTCCTTT
clone_size: NA; d_call: NA; v_call: TRBV10-3; j_call: TRBJ2-5; cdr3_aa: CAISDWEGEETQYF; cdr3_nt: TGTGCCATCAGTGATTGGGAGGGGGAAGAGACCCAGTACTTC
clone_size: NA; d_call: TRBD2; v_call: TRBV7-8; j_call: TRBJ2-7; cdr3_aa: CASTQRTGGRRHEQYF; cdr3_nt: TGTGCCAGCACCCAAAGGACGGGCGGGAGACGCCACGAGCAGTACTTC
clone_size: many; d_call: TRBD2; v_call: TRBV20-1; j_call: TRBJ2-3; cdr3_aa: CSAERESTDTQYF; cdr3_nt: TGCAGTGCGGAGCGGGAGAGCACAGATACGCAGTATTTT
clone_size: few; d_call: NA; v_call: TRBV4-3; j_call: TRBJ2-1; cdr3_aa: CASSQDLRALYNEQFF; cdr3_nt: TGCGCCAGCAGCCAAGATCTGCGGGCCCTTTACAATGAGCAGTTCTTC
clone_size: NA; d_call: NA; v_call: TRBV6-1; j_call: TRBJ2-1; cdr3_aa: CATAREPYNEQFF; cdr3_nt: TGTGCCACCGCCCGGGAGCCCTACAATGAGCAGTTCTTC
clone_size: NA; d_call: TRBD2; v_call: TRBV19; j_call: TRBJ2-1; cdr3_aa: CASSLFKRELRNEQFF; cdr3_nt: TGTGCCAGTAGTCTTTTCAAGCGGGAGTTGAGGAATGAGCAGTTCTTC